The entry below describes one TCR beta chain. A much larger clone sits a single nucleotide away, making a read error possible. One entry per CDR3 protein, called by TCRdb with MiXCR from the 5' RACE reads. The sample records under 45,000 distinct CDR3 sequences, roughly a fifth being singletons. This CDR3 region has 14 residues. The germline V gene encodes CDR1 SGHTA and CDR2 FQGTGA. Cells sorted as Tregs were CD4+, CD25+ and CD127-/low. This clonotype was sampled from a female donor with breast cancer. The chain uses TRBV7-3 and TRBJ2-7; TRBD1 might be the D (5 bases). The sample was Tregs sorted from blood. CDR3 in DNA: TGTTCCAGCAGCTTAATTGGCCTAGGGGACGAGCAGTACTTC. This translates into CSSSLIGLGDEQYF.